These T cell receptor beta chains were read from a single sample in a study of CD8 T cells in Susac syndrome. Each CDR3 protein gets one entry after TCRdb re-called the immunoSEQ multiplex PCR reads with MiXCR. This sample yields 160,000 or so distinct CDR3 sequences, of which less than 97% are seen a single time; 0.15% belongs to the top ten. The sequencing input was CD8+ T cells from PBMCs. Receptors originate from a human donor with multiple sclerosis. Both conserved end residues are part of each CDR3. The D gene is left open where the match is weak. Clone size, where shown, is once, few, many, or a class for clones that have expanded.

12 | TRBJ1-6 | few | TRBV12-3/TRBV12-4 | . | TGTGCCAGCAGTTTACCGGGGTCACCCCTCCACTTT | CASSLPGSPLHF
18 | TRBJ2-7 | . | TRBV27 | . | TGTGCCAGCAGACCCCTTGACCCCCGACAAAGGGGCCCGTACGAGCAGTACTTC | CASRPLDPRQRGPYEQYF
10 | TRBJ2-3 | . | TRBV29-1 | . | TGCAGCTCATCTTTGGATACGCAGTATTTT | CSSSLDTQYF
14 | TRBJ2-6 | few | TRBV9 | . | TGTGCCAGCAGCCCGGGATCTGGGGCCAACGTCCTGACTTTC | CASSPGSGANVLTF
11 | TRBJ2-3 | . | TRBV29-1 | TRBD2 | TGCGGGACTAGGGATACAGATACGCAGTATTTT | CGTRDTDTQYF
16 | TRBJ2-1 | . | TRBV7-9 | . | TGTGCCAGCAGCTACCTCCCCGGACAAGCCCTCAGTGAGCAGTTCTTC | CASSYLPGQALSEQFF
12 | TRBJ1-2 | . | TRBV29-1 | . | TGCAGCGTTGAGGGCGACGGTTGGGGCTACACCTTC | CSVEGDGWGYTF
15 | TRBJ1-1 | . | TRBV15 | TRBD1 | TGTGCCACCAGCAGAGATGGGGTGATAGGGACAGAGGCTTTCTTT | CATSRDGVIGTEAFF
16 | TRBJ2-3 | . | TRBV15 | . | TGTGCCACCAGCAGAGTACCAGCCCCTAGCACAGATACGCAGTATTTT | CATSRVPAPSTDTQYF
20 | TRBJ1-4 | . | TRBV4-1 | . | TGCCCCAGCAGCCGCCAAGATTGGCGGGGCGAGGGCCCCTCTAATGAAAAACTGTTTTTT | CPSSRQDWRGEGPSNEKLFF
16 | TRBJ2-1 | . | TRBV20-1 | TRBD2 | TGCAGTGCAACTAGCGGGGGGGCCGGAACCTACAATGAGCAGTTCTTC | CSATSGGAGTYNEQFF
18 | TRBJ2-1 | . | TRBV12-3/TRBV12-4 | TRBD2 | TGTGCCAGCAGTTTTCTGGGACTAGCGGGGGCGGTCTATAATGAGCAGTTCTTC | CASSFLGLAGAVYNEQFF
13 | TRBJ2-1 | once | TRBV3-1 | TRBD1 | TGTGCCAGCAGCCATTTCACAGGGGTACAGCAGTTCTTC | CASSHFTGVQQFF
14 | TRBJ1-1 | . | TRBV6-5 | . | TGTGCCAGCAGCTCTCCGACAGTGAACACTGAAGCTTTCTTT | CASSSPTVNTEAFF
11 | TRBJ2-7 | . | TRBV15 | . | TGTGCCACCGGGGAGACCTACGAGCAGTACTTC | CATGETYEQYF
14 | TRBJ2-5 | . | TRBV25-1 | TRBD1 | TGTGCCAGCAGCCGGGACAGGGGTCAAGAGACCCAGTACTTC | CASSRDRGQETQYF
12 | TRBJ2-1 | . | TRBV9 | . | TGTGCCAGCAGCGTAGCAGGGGATGAGCAGTTCTTC | CASSVAGDEQFF
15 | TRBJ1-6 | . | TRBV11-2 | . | TGTGCCAGCAGCCATGAGGGCCTTCAGAATTCACCCCTCCACTTT | CASSHEGLQNSPLHF
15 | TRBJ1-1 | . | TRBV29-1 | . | TGCAGCGTCCCCCCGGGGGGTCTGGGAGAGGCTGAAGCTTTCTTT | CSVPPGGLGEAEAFF
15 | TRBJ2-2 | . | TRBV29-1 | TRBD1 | TGCAGCGTTTGGGGCAGGGGGCAAGGCACCGGGGAGCTGTTTTTT | CSVWGRGQGTGELFF
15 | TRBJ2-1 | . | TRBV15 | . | TGTGCCACCAGCCAGACGAGACTAGTCGCGGCAGAGCAGTTCTTC | CATSQTRLVAAEQFF
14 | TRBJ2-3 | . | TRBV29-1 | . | TGCAGCGTTGAAGATATACCCGGGACGCCTACGCAGTATTTT | CSVEDIPGTPTQYF
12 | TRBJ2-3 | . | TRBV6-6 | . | TGTGCCAGCAGCAATGACGGAGATACGCAGTATTTT | CASSNDGDTQYF
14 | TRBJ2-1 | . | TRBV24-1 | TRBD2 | TGTGCCACCAGTACTAGCGGGGGTTACAATGAGCAGTTCTTC | CATSTSGGYNEQFF
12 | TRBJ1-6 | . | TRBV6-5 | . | TGTGCCAGCAGTTACTCGGATTCACCCCTCCACTTT | CASSYSDSPLHF
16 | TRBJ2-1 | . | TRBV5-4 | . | TGTGCCAGCAGCTTGGATGGGGGGAGCTCCTACAATGAGCAGTTCTTC | CASSLDGGSSYNEQFF
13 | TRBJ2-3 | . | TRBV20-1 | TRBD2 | TGCAGTGCTCATAGCGGGGGCACAGATACGCAGTATTTT | CSAHSGGTDTQYF
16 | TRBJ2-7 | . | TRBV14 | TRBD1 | TGTGCCAGCAGCCACTACACCGGGACAGGGGTTAACGAGCAGTACTTC | CASSHYTGTGVNEQYF
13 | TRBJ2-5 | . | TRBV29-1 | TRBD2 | TGCAGCGTCAAACTAGCGAACCAAGAGACCCAGTACTTC | CSVKLANQETQYF
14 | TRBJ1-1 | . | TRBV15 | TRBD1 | TGTGCCACCAGCATAGACAGGGGATACACTGAAGCTTTCTTT | CATSIDRGYTEAFF
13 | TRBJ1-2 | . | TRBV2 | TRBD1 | TGTGCCAGCAGCGCCGGGACAGCATATGGCTACACCTTC | CASSAGTAYGYTF
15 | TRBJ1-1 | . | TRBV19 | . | TGTGCCAGTAGTATAGGAGGCAGAAGGAACACTGAAGCTTTCTTT | CASSIGGRRNTEAFF
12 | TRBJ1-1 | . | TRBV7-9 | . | TGTGCCAGCAGCTTAGTCCTCTCCGAGGCTTTCTTT | CASSLVLSEAFF
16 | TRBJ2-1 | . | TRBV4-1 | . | TGCGCCAGCAGCCAAGAAGCTGCAGGTCGATACAATGAGCAGTTCTTC | CASSQEAAGRYNEQFF
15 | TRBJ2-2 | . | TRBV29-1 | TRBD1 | TGCAGCGTCAAAGGGGGCAGTCGGAACACCGGGGAGCTGTTTTTT | CSVKGGSRNTGELFF
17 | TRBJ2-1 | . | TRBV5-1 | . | TGCGCCAGCAGCCTCCTTCTTCCCTCTCAGGGGGACTCTGAGCAGTTCTTC | CASSLLLPSQGDSEQFF
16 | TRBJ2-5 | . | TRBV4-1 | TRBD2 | TGCGCCAGCAGCGGGCTAGCGGGGGGGATAGGAGAGACCCAGTACTTC | CASSGLAGGIGETQYF
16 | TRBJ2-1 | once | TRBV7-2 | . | TGTGCCAGCAGCTTAAACGGGGGGCCGGCCTACAATGAGCAGTTCTTC | CASSLNGGPAYNEQFF
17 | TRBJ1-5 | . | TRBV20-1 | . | TGCAGTGCCCGGTCCCTCGGGACCGGGGCGTTTAATCAGCCCCAGCATTTT | CSARSLGTGAFNQPQHF
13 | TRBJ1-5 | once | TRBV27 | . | TGTGCCAGCAGTTTATGGGGCAATCAGCCCCAGCATTTT | CASSLWGNQPQHF
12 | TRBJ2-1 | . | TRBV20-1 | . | TGCAGTGCTGGTCAGGGGGGGATTGAGCAGTTCTTC | CSAGQGGIEQFF
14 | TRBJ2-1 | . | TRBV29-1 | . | TGCAGCGTTGAAGACCAGTCGCAGGTTATTGAGCAGTTCTTC | CSVEDQSQVIEQFF
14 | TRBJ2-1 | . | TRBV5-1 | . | TGCGCCAGCAGCCCCTTTGGACTAAACAATGAGCAGTTCTTC | CASSPFGLNNEQFF
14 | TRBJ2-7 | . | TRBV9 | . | TGTGCCAGCAGCGTAGGTGGCGGTAACTACGAGCAGTACTTC | CASSVGGGNYEQYF
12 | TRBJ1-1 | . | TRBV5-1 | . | TGCGCCAGCAGCTTGGTTTCGACTGAAGCTTTCTTT | CASSLVSTEAFF
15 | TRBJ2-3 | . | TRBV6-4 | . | TGTGCCAGCAGTGACTCTCCCATGCGGGGAGATACGCAGTATTTT | CASSDSPMRGDTQYF
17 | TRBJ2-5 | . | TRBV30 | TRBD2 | TGTGCCTGGAGTGGACTAGCGGGGGGGCCACCCCAAGAGACCCAGTACTTC | CAWSGLAGGPPQETQYF
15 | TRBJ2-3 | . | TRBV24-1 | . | TGTGCCACCAGTGATATCGGTACTAGCACAGATACGCAGTATTTT | CATSDIGTSTDTQYF
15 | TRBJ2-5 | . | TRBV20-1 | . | TGCAGTGCTCCCCTCCCTAGTTGGAAGCAGGGGACCCAGTACTTC | CSAPLPSWKQGTQYF
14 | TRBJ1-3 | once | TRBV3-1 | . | TGTGCCAGCGTGGACAGCGTCTCTGGAAACACCATATATTTT | CASVDSVSGNTIYF
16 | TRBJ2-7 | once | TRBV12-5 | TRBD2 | TGTGCTAGTGGTTACCCCCCTGGCGGGGGGCCCAACGAGCAGTACTTC | CASGYPPGGGPNEQYF
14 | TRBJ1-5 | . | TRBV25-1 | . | TGTGCCAGCAGTGTGGGAACATATAATCAGCCCCAGCATTTT | CASSVGTYNQPQHF
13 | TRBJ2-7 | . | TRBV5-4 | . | TGTGCCAGCAGCTTGGGGGTGAGATACGAGCAGTACTTC | CASSLGVRYEQYF
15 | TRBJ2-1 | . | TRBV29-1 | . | TGCAGCGTTGAAGATCGGAAAAGGGTAGTTCGCGAGCAGTTCTTC | CSVEDRKRVVREQFF